This T cell receptor (beta chain) is drawn from a study of T cells in Graves' hyperthyroidism and ophthalmopathy. Turning to the study itself: Sampling of peripheral blood happened at initial diagnosis, prior to any treatment.

Germline V gives CDR1 MGHDK, CDR2 SYGVNS. Trimming stripped 1 base from V and 5 bases from J, with 8 bases between. CDR3 length: 13 residues. This clonotype came up a few times. Orbital computed tomography, thyroid ultrasound, serum thyroxine and TRAb, and clinical symptoms together informed the diagnoses. Cells are PBMCs isolated from roughly 9.2 ml of fresh blood. The TCR beta CDR3 regions underwent amplification using RNA transcripts as the source. The study used the HTBI primer set for a first-round RT-PCR of the TCR CDR3. TCRdb redid the calling of the multiplex PCR reads with MiXCR, one entry per CDR3 protein. In the table there are about 410,000 distinct CDR3 sequences, about 15% of which are singletons.

The chain links TRBV25-1 to TRBJ1-2; no definite D call. The origin of this receptor is a man aged 18-30 years with Graves' ophthalmopathy. The sequenced sample consisted of blood. Here the CDR3 DNA reads TGTGCCAGCAGTGAATCTCGTTCATATGGCTACACCTTC. Translated, it gives CASSESRSYGYTF.